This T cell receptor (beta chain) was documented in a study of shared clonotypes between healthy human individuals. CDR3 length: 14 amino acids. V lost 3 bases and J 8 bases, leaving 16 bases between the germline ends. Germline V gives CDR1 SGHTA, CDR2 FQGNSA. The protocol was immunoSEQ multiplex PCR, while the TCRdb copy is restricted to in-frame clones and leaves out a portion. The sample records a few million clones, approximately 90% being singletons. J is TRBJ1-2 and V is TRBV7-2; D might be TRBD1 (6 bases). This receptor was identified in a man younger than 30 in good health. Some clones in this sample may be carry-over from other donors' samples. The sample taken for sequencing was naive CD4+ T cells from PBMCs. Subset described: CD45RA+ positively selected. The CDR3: CASSLYRVGDGYTF. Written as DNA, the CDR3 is TGTGCCAGCAGCTTGTACAGGGTGGGGGACGGCTACACCTTC.